This T cell receptor (beta chain) is from a study of T cells in Graves' hyperthyroidism and ophthalmopathy (dated by TCRdb to the late 2010s). Study-wide context: Peripheral blood samples were taken at initial diagnosis, before any treatment was given. The 85 to 100 discovery patients were randomly split 7:3 into training and test sets. Prospective prediction of ophthalmopathy was tested in an independent validation cohort consisting of some 18 hyperthyroidism patients and approximately 16 patients who later progressed to ophthalmopathy. In about 6 Graves' hyperthyroidism patients, the study also compared T-cell repertoires from thyroid tissue with T-cell repertoires from blood. To identify distinguishing TCR V-J signatures, a discovery cohort of about 95 patients was used, comprising under 45 with Graves' ophthalmopathy and around 60 with stable Graves' hyperthyroidism. TCR Vbeta CDR3 sequencing of approximately 140 peripheral blood samples (43 ophthalmopathy, under 80 hyperthyroidism and some 17 progressor patients) is reported in the paper. Once sampling was done, hyperthyroidism patients were given methimazole at a starting dose of 30 mg daily, whereas ophthalmopathy patients were given high-dose intravenous methylprednisolone.

From the cysteine through the phenylalanine, the CDR3 covers 16 amino acids. Here the CDR3 DNA is all that survives: 48 bases in frame from base 1. V is reduced by 3 bases and J by 0 bases, leaving a spacing of 14 bases between them. The germline V gene (reference sequence) yields MNHEY for CDR1 and SMNVEV for CDR2. This clonotype was observed at least ten times. No cognate antigen has been identified for it. Per-base qualities were not stored, and no clone one base away is much larger. The TCR beta CDR3 regions were amplified from RNA transcripts. A first-round RT-PCR of the TCR CDR3 used the HTBI primer set with the Qiagen OneStep RT-PCR kit. Libraries were constructed in a second round of multiplex PCR, after which size selection and purification were carried out. The libraries were sequenced on an Illumina HiSeq2000 using paired-end 100 bp reads. The authors' analysis ran thus. SOAPnuke was used to process the raw data, removing reads that contained adapters or uncalled bases, had a mean Phred below 15, or lacked an exact match to the constant primer or identifier. High-quality paired reads were merged using COPE v1.2.5, and each unique nucleotide sequence was defined as a clonotype. MiTCR v1.1 was used to align the clonotypes against IMGT TRBV, TRBD and TRBJ reference segments. The analysis was restricted to V-J combinations with a frequency above 0.0001, which together covered roughly 99% of the repertoires. A TCS score was defined as the ratio of F50 (clonal expansion) to E x V (chaos), with BLOSUM62-based TCRdist applied between CDR3 peptides within each V-J. Welch's t-statistics and random forest reduced roughly 500 V-J features to under 15, which were used in a naive Bayes classifier (R e1071). The public reads were quality trimmed at Q25 with fastp and then assembled into clones with MiXCR by TCRdb, keeping productive beta chains. Entries that share a CDR3 protein sequence are merged under the most common genes and DNA. Clone size and V and J calls follow TCRdb, not the original study. The sample records 250,000 to 350,000 distinct CDR3 sequences, roughly 15% of which are singletons. Around 34% of the sample is in the top ten clones.

Stable Graves' hyperthyroidism was defined as the absence of progression to ophthalmopathy over 18 months of follow-up. The hyperthyroidism patients were between 18 and 65 years old and newly diagnosed, with a disease duration of less than 2 months. Any patient with an uncontrolled infection, another autoimmune disease, pregnancy or lactation was excluded. Diagnoses relied on clinical symptoms, serum thyroxine and TRAb, thyroid ultrasound and orbital computed tomography. Ficoll-Paque density gradient centrifugation was used to isolate PBMCs from around 10 ml of fresh peripheral blood. Total RNA was extracted using Trizol reagent, and RNA quality was assessed on an Agilent 2100 Bioanalyzer. The full study reports these points: In validation, the model predicted progression to ophthalmopathy with 65% to 71% sensitivity and 72% to 85% specificity, a median of around six months before onset. Most expanded thyroid clonotypes (frequency above 0.001) were also found in blood, which suggests that blood repertoires may mirror thyroid immune responses. Sample size was not statistically predetermined, and investigators were not blinded to group allocation. A 13 V-J signature model separated ophthalmopathy from stable hyperthyroidism, with 87.88% sensitivity and about 81% specificity in cross-validation and 80%/75% in testing.

The chain couples TRBV27 to TRBJ1-1, with no reliable assignment of the D segment. The material sequenced was blood. The sequence was collected from a man younger than 40 with Graves' hyperthyroidism. The CDR3: CASSFGGKTMNTEAFF. In nucleotides, the sequence is TGTGCCAGCAGTTTTGGCGGAAAAACGATGAACACTGAAGCTTTCTTT.